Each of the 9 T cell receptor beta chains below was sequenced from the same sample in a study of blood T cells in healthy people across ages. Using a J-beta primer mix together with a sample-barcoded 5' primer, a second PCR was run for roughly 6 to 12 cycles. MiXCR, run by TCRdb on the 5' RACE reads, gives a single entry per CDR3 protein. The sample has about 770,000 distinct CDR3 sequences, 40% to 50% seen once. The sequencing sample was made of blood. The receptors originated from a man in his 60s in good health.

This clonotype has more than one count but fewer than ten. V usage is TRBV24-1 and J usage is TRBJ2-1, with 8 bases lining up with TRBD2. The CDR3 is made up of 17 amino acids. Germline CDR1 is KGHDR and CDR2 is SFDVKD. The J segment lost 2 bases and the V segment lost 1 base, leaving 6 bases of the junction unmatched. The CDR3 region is CATSDFGLAGAYNEQFF. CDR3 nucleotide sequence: TGTGCCACCAGTGATTTTGGCCTAGCGGGCGCCTACAATGAGCAGTTCTTC.

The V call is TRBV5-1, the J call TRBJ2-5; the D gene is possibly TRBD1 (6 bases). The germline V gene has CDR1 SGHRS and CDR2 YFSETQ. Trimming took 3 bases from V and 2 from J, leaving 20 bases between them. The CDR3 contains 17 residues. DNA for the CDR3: TGCGCCAGCAGCTATGTAGCAGGGGTGCCCTTTCAAGAGACCCAGTACTTC. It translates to CASSYVAGVPFQETQYF.

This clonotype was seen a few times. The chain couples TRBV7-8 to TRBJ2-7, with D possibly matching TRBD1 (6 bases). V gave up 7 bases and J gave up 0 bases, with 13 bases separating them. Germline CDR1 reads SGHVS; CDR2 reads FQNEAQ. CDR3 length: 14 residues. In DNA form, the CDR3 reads TGTGCCAGCACACGACAGGCGAGCTCCTACGAGCAGTACTTC. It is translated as CASTRQASSYEQYF.

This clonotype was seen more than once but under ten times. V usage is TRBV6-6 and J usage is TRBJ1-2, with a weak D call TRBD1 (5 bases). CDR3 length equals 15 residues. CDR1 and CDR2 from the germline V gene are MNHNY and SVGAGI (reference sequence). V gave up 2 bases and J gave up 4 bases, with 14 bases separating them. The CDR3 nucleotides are TGTGCCAGCAGTTACCCTGAGGAGGGGACCTATGGCTACACCTTC. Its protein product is CASSYPEEGTYGYTF.

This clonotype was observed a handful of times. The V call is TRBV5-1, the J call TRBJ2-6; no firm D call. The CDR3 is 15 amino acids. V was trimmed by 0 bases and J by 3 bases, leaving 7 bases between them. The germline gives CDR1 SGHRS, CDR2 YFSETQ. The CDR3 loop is CASSLGGYGANVLTF. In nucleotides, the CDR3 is TGCGCCAGCAGCTTGGGGGGATATGGGGCCAACGTCCTGACTTTC.

The CDR3 DNA follows: TGTGCCAGCAGCATCAGACAGGGTCTGCAACAAGTAGAGACCCAGTACTTC. It specifies CASSIRQGLQQVETQYF. The chain joins TRBV7-3 to TRBJ2-7, with 7 positions matching TRBD1. The assigned J gene may be wrong: the sequence end matches TRBJ2-5 better. The CDR3 sequence is 17 residues long. From germline, CDR1 is SGHTA and CDR2 FQGTGA.

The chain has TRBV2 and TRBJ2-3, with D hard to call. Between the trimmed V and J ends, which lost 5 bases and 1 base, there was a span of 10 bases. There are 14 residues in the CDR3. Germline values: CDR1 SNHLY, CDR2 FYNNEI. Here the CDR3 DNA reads TGTGCCAGCAGTTTCGCGTTTGGCACAGATACGCAGTATTTT. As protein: CASSFAFGTDTQYF.

The DNA for the CDR3 is TGTGCCAGCAGTTACTCGGCCTGGGGCTACGAGCAGTACTTC. Encoded protein: CASSYSAWGYEQYF. The V and J genes are TRBV6-5 and TRBJ2-7; D gene unclear. The CDR3 loop spans 14 amino acids. The germline V gene has CDR1 MNHEY and CDR2 SVGAGI. The V gene lost 0 bases and the J gene lost 3 bases, with 9 bases spanning the gap.

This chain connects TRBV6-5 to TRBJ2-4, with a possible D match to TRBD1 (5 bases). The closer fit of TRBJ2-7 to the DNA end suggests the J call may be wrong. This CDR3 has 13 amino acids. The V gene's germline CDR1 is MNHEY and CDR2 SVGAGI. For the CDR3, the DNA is TGTGCCAGCAGCCGACAGCCCACCTACGAGCAGTACTTC. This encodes CASSRQPTYEQYF.